Listed below are T cell receptor beta chains from one sample, sequenced in a study of shared clonotypes between healthy human individuals. This table comes from immunoSEQ multiplex PCR, and its TCRdb copy is limited to in-frame clones, with some not included. This table has a few million clones, about 93% appearing once. The sequenced sample consisted of naive CD8+ T cells from PBMCs. The receptor set was obtained from a man aged 18-30 years in good health. Some clones in this sample may be carry-over from other donors' samples. The CDR3 runs from the conserved cysteine through the conserved F or W. A D gene is named only where the DNA matches it firmly. Some rows have no size entry. The others give once, few or many, or a class for an expanded clone.

CASSRDSYATEAFF	TGCGCCAGCAGCAGGGACAGTTATGCCACTGAAGCTTTCTTT	TRBD1	14	.	TRBJ1-1	TRBV5-1
CASSVGSGVGEQYF	TGTGCCAGCAGCGTAGGGTCCGGTGTCGGCGAGCAGTACTTC	.	14	.	TRBJ2-7	TRBV9
CASSFPGLAGDYEQYF	TGTGCCAGCAGTTTCCCAGGACTAGCGGGAGACTACGAGCAGTACTTC	TRBD2	16	few	TRBJ2-7	TRBV28
CASSVDPSYNEQFF	TGTGCCAGCAGCGTAGATCCCTCCTACAATGAGCAGTTCTTC	.	14	.	TRBJ2-1	TRBV9
CASSDRAGELFF	TGTGCCAGCAGCGACAGGGCCGGGGAGCTGTTTTTT	TRBD1	12	.	TRBJ2-2	TRBV7-9
CASTSADSSYEQYF	TGTGCCAGCACGTCAGCTGACAGCTCCTACGAGCAGTACTTC	.	14	.	TRBJ2-7	TRBV27
CATQGINQPQHF	TGTGCCACCCAGGGGATTAATCAGCCCCAGCATTTT	.	12	few	TRBJ1-5	TRBV10-3
CASRVDRDSQRNEQFF	TGTGCCAGCAGGGTAGACCGGGACTCTCAGCGAAATGAGCAGTTCTTC	.	16	.	TRBJ2-1	TRBV2
CASAGLAEETQYF	TGTGCCAGCGCGGGACTAGCGGAAGAGACCCAGTACTTC	TRBD2	13	once	TRBJ2-5	TRBV28
CASSFSGQIYEQYF	TGTGCCAGCAGCTTCTCGGGACAGATCTACGAGCAGTACTTC	TRBD1	14	once	TRBJ2-7	TRBV7-9
CATSTTGGDNQPQHF	TGTGCCACCAGCACGACAGGGGGGGACAATCAGCCCCAGCATTTT	TRBD1	15	.	TRBJ1-5	TRBV15
CASSLQASTDTQYF	TGTGCCAGCAGCCTCCAAGCTAGCACAGATACGCAGTATTTT	.	14	.	TRBJ2-3	TRBV5-6
CATSRAAHGEQYF	TGTGCCACCAGCAGAGCGGCACACGGCGAGCAGTACTTC	.	13	.	TRBJ2-7	TRBV15
CASRGASYEQYF	TGTGCCTCTCGTGGGGCCTCCTACGAGCAGTACTTC	.	12	.	TRBJ2-7	TRBV28